The clone carrying this T cell receptor beta chain occurred many times. Its antigen is not known. There are 14 residues in the CDR3. CDR1 is SGHDT, CDR2 YYEEEE, per germline. Trimming at V came to 4 bases and at J to 6 bases, leaving 5 bases not matched to a gene. As the method for making TCR beta libraries, quantitative 5'-RACE with molecular barcodes was used. MiXCR, applied by TCRdb to the 5' RACE reads, yields one record per CDR3 protein. The sample contains about 800,000 distinct CDR3 sequences, about an eighth of which appear only once. This sample is part of a study of CD8 T cells in ankylosing spondylitis. Study conclusions and caveats: Seemingly characteristic of ankylosing spondylitis blood was a TCR beta motif consisting of 7 or 8 highly homologous variants.

The chain is built from TRBV5-6 and TRBJ2-1, with TRBD2 matching 9 bases. This receptor was obtained from a male donor with ankylosing spondylitis. Sequenced sample: blood, either unsorted or a sorted T cell fraction (not recorded which). The CDR3 loop reads CASSQGLALNEQFF. CDR3 in DNA: TGTGCCAGCAGCCAGGGACTAGCTCTCAATGAGCAGTTCTTC.